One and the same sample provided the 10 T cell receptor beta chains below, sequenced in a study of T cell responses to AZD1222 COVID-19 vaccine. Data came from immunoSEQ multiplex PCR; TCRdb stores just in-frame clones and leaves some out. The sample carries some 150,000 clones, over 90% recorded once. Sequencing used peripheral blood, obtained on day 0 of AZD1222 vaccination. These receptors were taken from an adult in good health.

This chain's CDR3 is CASSTPRPNEQFF. The CDR3 DNA is TGTGCCAGCAGCACCCCGCGCCCGAATGAGCAGTTCTTC. This sequence joins TRBV7-2 and TRBJ2-1; no definite D call. This CDR3 has 13 residues. Germline assignment: CDR1 SGHTA and CDR2 FQGNSA. The germline V and J ends were trimmed by 5 bases and 7 bases, with 12 bases remaining between them.

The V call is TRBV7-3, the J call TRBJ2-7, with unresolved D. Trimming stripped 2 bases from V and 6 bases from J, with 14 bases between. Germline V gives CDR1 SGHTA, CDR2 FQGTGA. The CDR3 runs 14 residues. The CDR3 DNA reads TGTGCCAGCAGCTTAGGGCCATGGGATGGCGAGCAGTACTTC. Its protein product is CASSLGPWDGEQYF.

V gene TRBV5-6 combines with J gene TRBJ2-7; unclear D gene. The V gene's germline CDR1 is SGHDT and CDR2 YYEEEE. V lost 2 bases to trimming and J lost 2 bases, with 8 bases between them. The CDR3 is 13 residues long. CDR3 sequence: CASSFGRTYEQYF. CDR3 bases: TGTGCCAGCAGCTTCGGGCGGACCTACGAGCAGTACTTC.

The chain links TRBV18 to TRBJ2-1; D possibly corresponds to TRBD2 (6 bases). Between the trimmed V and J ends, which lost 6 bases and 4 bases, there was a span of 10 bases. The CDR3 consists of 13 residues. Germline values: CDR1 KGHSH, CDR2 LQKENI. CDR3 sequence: CASSAGPYNEQFF. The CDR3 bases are TGTGCCAGCTCGGCGGGACCTTACAATGAGCAGTTCTTC. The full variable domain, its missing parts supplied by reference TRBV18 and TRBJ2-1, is NAGVMQNPRHLVRRRGQEARLRCSPMKGHSHVYWYRQLPEEGLKFMVYLQKENIIDESGMPKERFSAEFPKEGPSILRIQQVVRGDSAAYFCASSAGPYNEQFFGPGTRLTVL.

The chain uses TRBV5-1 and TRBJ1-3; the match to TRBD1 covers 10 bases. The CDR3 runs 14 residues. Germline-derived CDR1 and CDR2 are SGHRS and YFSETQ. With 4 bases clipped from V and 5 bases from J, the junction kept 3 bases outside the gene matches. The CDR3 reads CASSEGQGRNTIYF. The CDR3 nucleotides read TGCGCCAGCAGCGAGGGACAGGGGAGAAACACCATATATTTT.

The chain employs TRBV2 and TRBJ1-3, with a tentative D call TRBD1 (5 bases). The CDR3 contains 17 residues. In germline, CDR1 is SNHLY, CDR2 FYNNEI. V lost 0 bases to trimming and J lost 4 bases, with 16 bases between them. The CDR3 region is CASSEALALGVGNTIYF. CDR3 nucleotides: TGTGCCAGCAGTGAAGCGTTGGCGTTGGGGGTAGGAAACACCATATATTTT.

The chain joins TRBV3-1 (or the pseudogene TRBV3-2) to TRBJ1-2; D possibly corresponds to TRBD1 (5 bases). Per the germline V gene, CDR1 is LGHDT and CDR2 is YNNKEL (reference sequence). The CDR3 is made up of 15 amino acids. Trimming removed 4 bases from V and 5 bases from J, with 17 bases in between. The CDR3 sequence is CASSPATEGIYGYTF. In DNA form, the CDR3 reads TGTGCCAGCAGCCCGGCGACAGAGGGCATTTATGGCTACACCTTC.

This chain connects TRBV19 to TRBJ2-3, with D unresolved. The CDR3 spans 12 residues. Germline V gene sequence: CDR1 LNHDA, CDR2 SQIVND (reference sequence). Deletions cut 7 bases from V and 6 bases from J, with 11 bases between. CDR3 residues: CASTNYKDTQYF. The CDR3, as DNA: TGTGCCAGTACCAATTACAAGGATACGCAGTATTTT.

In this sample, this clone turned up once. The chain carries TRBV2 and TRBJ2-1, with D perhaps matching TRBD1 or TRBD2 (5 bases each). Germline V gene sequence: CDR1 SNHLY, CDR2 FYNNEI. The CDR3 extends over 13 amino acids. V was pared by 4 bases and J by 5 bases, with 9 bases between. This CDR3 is CASSVGVNNEQFF. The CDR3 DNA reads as TGTGCCAGCAGTGTGGGGGTTAACAATGAGCAGTTCTTC.

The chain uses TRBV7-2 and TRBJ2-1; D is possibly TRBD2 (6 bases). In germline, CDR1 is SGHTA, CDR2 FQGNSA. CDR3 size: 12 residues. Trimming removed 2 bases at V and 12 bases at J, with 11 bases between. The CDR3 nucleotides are TGTGCCAGCAGCTTACCGGGACTGTGGCAGTTCTTC. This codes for CASSLPGLWQFF.